The 24 T cell receptor beta chains below were found in one sample sequenced in a study of blood T cell repertoires in COVID-19. Some clones are missing from TCRdb's copy, which holds only in-frame ones; the method was immunoSEQ multiplex PCR. The sample holds 72,000 or so clones, 89% seen once. The sample was peripheral blood. These receptors all come from a man aged 55-75 years with acute or convalescent COVID-19.

This clone was detected once. This sequence joins TRBV28 and TRBJ2-4, with D perhaps TRBD1 (6 bases). CDR1 and CDR2 from the germline V gene are MDHEN and SYDVKM. The CDR3 extends over 19 amino acids. V was shortened by 6 bases and J by 0 bases, with 24 bases between the two germline ends. This chain's CDR3 is CASSSPRRFGGEAKNIQYF. The CDR3 bases are TGTGCCAGCAGCTCCCCTCGGAGATTTGGGGGCGAAGCCAAAAACATTCAGTACTTC. Supplemented by reference TRBV28 and TRBJ2-4, the full variable domain reads DVKVTQSSRYLVKRTGEKVFLECVQDMDHENMFWYRQDPGLGLRLIYFSYDVKMKEKGDIPEGYSVSREKKERFSLILESASTNQTSMYLCASSSPRRFGGEAKNIQYFGAGTRLSVL.

The chain links TRBV5-1 to TRBJ1-6; 7 positions agree with TRBD1. Germline CDR1 reads SGHRS; CDR2 reads YFSETQ. The CDR3 runs 16 residues. J gave up 6 bases and V 4 bases, and 10 bases lay outside the gene matches. The CDR3 DNA reads TGCGCCAGCAGCCCTAGGACAGGAGAAAGTAATTCACCCCTCCACTTT. This encodes CASSPRTGESNSPLHF.

The V gene is TRBV5-1, the J gene TRBJ2-2; D not certain. CDR1 is SGHRS, CDR2 YFSETQ, per germline. V was shortened by 1 base and J by 1 base, with 11 bases between the two germline ends. The CDR3 has 16 amino acids. CDR3 nucleotides: TGCGCCAGCAGCTTGCCGTCGACTCGGAACACCGGGGAGCTGTTTTTT. Protein: CASSLPSTRNTGELFF.

The gene calls are TRBV3-1 (or the pseudogene TRBV3-2) and TRBJ2-2; 7 positions match TRBD1. Germline values: CDR1 LGHDT, CDR2 YNNKEL (reference sequence). With 3 bases clipped from V and 5 bases from J, the junction kept 12 bases outside the gene matches. The CDR3 has 17 amino acids. The DNA of the CDR3 is TGTGCCAGCAGCCAGGCGTGGAGACAGGGTCCGACCGGGGAGCTGTTTTTT. Its protein product is CASSQAWRQGPTGELFF.

The genes are TRBV11-2 and TRBJ2-7; D gene uncertain. Germline CDR1 is SGHAT and CDR2 is FQNNGV. V lost 5 bases and J lost 5, with 7 bases in between. This CDR3 is built from 11 residues. The CDR3 nucleotides are TGTGCCAGCAGCCTCCGTAACGAGCAGTACTTC. Encoded protein: CASSLRNEQYF. Looking up the rest from reference TRBV11-2 and TRBJ2-7 gives the full variable domain: EAGVAQSPRYKIIEKRQSVAFWCNPISGHATLYWYQQILGQGPKLLIQFQNNGVVDDSQLPKDRFSAERLKGVDSTLKIQPAKLEDSAVYLCASSLRNEQYFGPGTRLTVT.

The chain recombines TRBV7-3 with TRBJ2-6, with D perhaps matching TRBD2 (5 bases). The CDR3 contains 18 residues. V was pared by 5 bases and J by 3 bases, with 20 bases between. Germline loops: CDR1 SGHTA, CDR2 FQGTGA. The CDR3 reads CASSVQGVGRSGANVLTF. CDR3 DNA sequence: TGTGCCAGCAGCGTCCAAGGCGTTGGGAGAAGTGGGGCCAACGTCCTGACTTTC. The variable domain in full, with the rest retrieved from reference TRBV7-3 and TRBJ2-6, is GAGVSQTPSNKVTEKGKYVELRCDPISGHTALYWYRQSLGQGPEFLIYFQGTGAADDSGLPNDRFFAVRPEGSVSTLKIQRTERGDSAVYLCASSVQGVGRSGANVLTFGAGSRLTVL.

V gene TRBV6-5 combines with J gene TRBJ1-1; D is uncertain. Trimming removed 0 bases at V and 5 bases at J, with 10 bases between. Germline V lookup: CDR1 MNHEY, CDR2 SVGAGI. This CDR3 has 14 amino acids. CDR3: CASSYSTRWTEAFF. CDR3 bases: TGTGCCAGCAGTTACTCCACTCGGTGGACTGAAGCTTTCTTT.

The rearrangement joins TRBV18 to TRBJ1-2, with D possibly being TRBD1 (6 bases). Between the trimmed V and J ends, which lost 6 bases and 3 bases, there was a span of 8 bases. There are 12 residues in the CDR3. Germline V gene data show CDR1 as KGHSH and CDR2 as LQKENI. The CDR3 loop reads CASSSGDYGYTF. CDR3 bases: TGTGCCAGCTCTTCAGGGGACTATGGCTACACCTTC. Full variable domain (missing parts from reference TRBV18 and TRBJ1-2): NAGVMQNPRHLVRRRGQEARLRCSPMKGHSHVYWYRQLPEEGLKFMVYLQKENIIDESGMPKERFSAEFPKEGPSILRIQQVVRGDSAAYFCASSSGDYGYTFGSGTRLTVV.

V usage is TRBV30 and J usage is TRBJ1-2; tentative D call: TRBD1 (5 bases). Deletions cut 5 bases from V and 6 bases from J, with 25 bases between. The CDR3 is 16 amino acids. CDR1 is GTSNPN, CDR2 SVGIG, per germline (reference sequence). The CDR3 DNA sequence: TGTGCCTGGTACTACCCAGGGATAGGGGATAGGGATGGCTACACCTTC. Residues: CAWYYPGIGDRDGYTF. Together with reference TRBV30 and TRBJ1-2, the CDR3 gives the full variable domain: SQTIHQWPATLVQPVGSPLSLECTVEGTSNPNLYWYRQAAGRGLQLLFYSVGIGQISSEVPQNLSASRPQDRQFILSSKKLLLSDSGFYLCAWYYPGIGDRDGYTFGSGTRLTVV.

This clone was counted a single time. The chain recombines TRBV2 with TRBJ1-5; D possibly corresponds to TRBD1 (6 bases). The CDR3 extends over 15 amino acids. V lost 4 bases and J 6 bases, leaving 16 bases between the germline ends. Germline CDR1 and CDR2: SNHLY and FYNNEI. The CDR3 protein is CASSVLQGLGQPQHF. In DNA form, the CDR3 reads TGTGCCAGCAGTGTACTACAGGGTTTAGGTCAGCCCCAGCATTTT.

The CDR3 is CASSLFPLSYEQYF. In DNA form, the CDR3 reads TGTGCCAGCAGCTTATTCCCCCTGTCCTACGAGCAGTACTTC. The chain couples TRBV7-9 to TRBJ2-7; D is uncertain. Germline CDR1 is SEHNR and CDR2 is FQNEAQ (reference sequence). V lost 2 bases, J lost 1 base, and 9 bases lay in between. The CDR3 runs to 14 residues.

The chain carries TRBV20-1 and TRBJ2-5; a weak D match, TRBD2 (6 bases). Looked up from germline, CDR1 is DFQATT and CDR2 is SNEGSKA (reference sequence). CDR3 length: 11 amino acids. DNA for the CDR3: TGCAGAGGGCAGGAGGGAGAGACCCAGTACTTC. Amino acid sequence: CRGQEGETQYF.

The V gene is TRBV6-1, the J gene TRBJ1-2, with 7 bases fitting TRBD1. The ends lost 0 bases at V and 8 bases at J; junction bases unmatched: 9. This CDR3 is 15 amino acids long. Germline loops: CDR1 MNHNS, CDR2 SASEGT. CDR3 region: CASSEAPGTVPGYTF. The CDR3 nucleotides read TGTGCCAGCAGTGAAGCGCCTGGGACAGTTCCGGGCTACACCTTC.

V usage is TRBV5-6 and J usage is TRBJ1-5; D is uncertain. This CDR3 region has 14 residues. Deletions cut 0 bases from V and 1 base from J, with 5 bases between. Germline CDR1 SGHDT, CDR2 YYEEEE. The CDR3 loop is CASSLGVSNQPQHF. In DNA, the CDR3 is TGTGCCAGCAGCTTGGGAGTCAGCAATCAGCCCCAGCATTTT.

The chain employs TRBV29-1 and TRBJ2-5, with D perhaps TRBD1 (6 bases). Germline V CDR1 and CDR2: SQVTM, ANQGSEA. This CDR3 comprises 13 residues. With 4 bases removed from V and 1 base from J, the gap between germline ends came to 10 bases. The CDR3 coding sequence is TGCAGCGTTGGTATAGGGGGCCAAGAGACCCAGTACTTC. Translating it yields CSVGIGGQETQYF.

V and J are TRBV6-5 and TRBJ2-1, with 10 bases matching TRBD1. Germline V gene lookup returns CDR1 MNHEY and CDR2 SVGAGI. There are 14 residues in the CDR3. V shed 6 bases and J 5 bases; nucleotides not matched to a gene: 4. The CDR3 coding sequence is TGTGCCAGCAGCCGGGACAGGGGCGACAATGAGCAGTTCTTC. Protein sequence: CASSRDRGDNEQFF.

J is TRBJ2-2 and V is TRBV5-4; D call uncertain. The V end lost 1 base, the J end lost 4 bases, and 11 bases lay between the germline ends. CDR1 is SGHNT and CDR2 is YYREEE in the germline V gene (reference sequence). CDR3 size: 15 residues. The CDR3 here is CASSLMHEATGELFF. The CDR3 nucleotides are TGTGCCAGCAGCTTGATGCACGAAGCCACCGGGGAGCTGTTTTTT.

The chain links TRBV21-1 to TRBJ2-7; the table's D gene call, TRBD1, was not cross checked with the DNA. TRBV21-1 is a pseudogene locus. The CDR3 contains 16 residues. The CDR3 DNA reads TGTGCCAGCAGCAAAAAGGAGGCAGGGGAGTACCACGAGCAGTACTTC. Amino acid sequence: CASSKKEAGEYHEQYF.

The rearrangement uses TRBV11-2 and TRBJ1-2, with D perhaps matching TRBD1 (5 bases). This CDR3 is 14 amino acids long. Germline CDR1 is SGHAT and CDR2 is FQNNGV. V was pared by 7 bases and J by 4 bases, with 16 bases between. The CDR3 sequence is CASTTQVEAYGYTF. The CDR3 nucleotides are TGTGCCAGCACCACACAGGTAGAGGCCTATGGCTACACCTTC.

This rearrangement joins TRBV19 to TRBJ1-6; 7 nucleotides line up with TRBD1. The trim removed 0 bases at V and 0 bases at J, leaving 11 bases unmatched. The CDR3 has 20 amino acids. Looked up from germline, CDR1 is LNHDA and CDR2 is SQIVND (reference sequence). The CDR3 loop is CASSIDYAGTASSYNSPLHF. CDR3 bases: TGTGCCAGTAGTATAGACTACGCCGGGACAGCAAGCTCCTATAATTCACCCCTCCACTTT.

The chain couples TRBV7-2 to TRBJ2-5; 7 nucleotides align to TRBD2. V was pared by 3 bases and J by 3 bases, with 4 bases of the junction left unmatched. CDR3 length: 14 amino acids. The germline V gene encodes CDR1 SGHTA and CDR2 FQGNSA. CDR3 sequence: CASSFYGGEETQYF. DNA for the CDR3: TGTGCCAGCAGCTTCTATGGGGGGGAAGAGACCCAGTACTTC.

The CDR3 DNA follows: TGCGCCAGCAGCGCTGACAGGGGGGTAGGCGGCTACACCTTC. Residues: CASSADRGVGGYTF. The V and J genes are TRBV10-2 and TRBJ1-2, with 9 bases identical to TRBD1. The CDR3 loop spans 14 amino acids. Trimming at V came to 6 bases and at J to 8 bases, leaving 10 bases not matched to a gene. Germline CDR1 WSHSY, CDR2 SAAADI.

The genes are TRBV6-5 and TRBJ2-5, with 7 bases that match TRBD1. Per germline, CDR1 MNHEY and CDR2 SVGAGI. V shed 9 bases, J shed 5 bases, and the junction held 6 bases outside the gene matches. This CDR3 contains 12 residues. The CDR3 nucleotides are TGTGCCAGTCAGGGGGTTGCGGAGACCCAGTACTTC. Encoded protein: CASQGVAETQYF.

J is TRBJ2-7 and V is TRBV18; TRBD2 is a possible D gene (5 bases). Germline CDR1 is KGHSH and CDR2 is LQKENI. V was shortened by 0 bases and J by 6 bases, with 21 bases between the two germline ends. The CDR3 spans 17 residues. The CDR3 sequence is CASSPPRLIEDPVEQYF. CDR3 coding DNA: TGTGCCAGCTCACCACCGAGACTAATCGAGGATCCGGTCGAGCAGTACTTC.